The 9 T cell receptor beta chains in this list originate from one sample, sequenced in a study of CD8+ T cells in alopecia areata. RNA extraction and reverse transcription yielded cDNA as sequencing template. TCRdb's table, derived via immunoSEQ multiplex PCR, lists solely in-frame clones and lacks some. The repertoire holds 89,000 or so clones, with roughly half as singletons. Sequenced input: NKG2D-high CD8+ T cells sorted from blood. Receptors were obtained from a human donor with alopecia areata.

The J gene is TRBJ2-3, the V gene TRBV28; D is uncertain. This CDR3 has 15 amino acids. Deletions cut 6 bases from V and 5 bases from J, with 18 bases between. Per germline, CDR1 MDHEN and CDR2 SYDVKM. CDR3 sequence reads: CASRSTPGLEDTQYF. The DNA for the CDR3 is TGTGCCAGCAGATCCACGCCCGGTTTGGAAGATACGCAGTATTTT.

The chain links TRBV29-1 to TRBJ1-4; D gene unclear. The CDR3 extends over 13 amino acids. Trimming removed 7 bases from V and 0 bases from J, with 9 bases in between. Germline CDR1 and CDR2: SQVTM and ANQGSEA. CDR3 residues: CSAVGTTNEKLFF. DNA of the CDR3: TGCAGCGCTGTAGGGACAACTAATGAAAAACTGTTTTTT.

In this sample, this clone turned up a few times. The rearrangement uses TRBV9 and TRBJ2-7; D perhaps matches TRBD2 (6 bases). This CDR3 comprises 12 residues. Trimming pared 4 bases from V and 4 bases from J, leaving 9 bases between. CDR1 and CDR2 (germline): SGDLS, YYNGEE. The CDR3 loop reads CASSTGSYEQYF. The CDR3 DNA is TGTGCCAGCAGCACCGGGAGTTACGAGCAGTACTTC.

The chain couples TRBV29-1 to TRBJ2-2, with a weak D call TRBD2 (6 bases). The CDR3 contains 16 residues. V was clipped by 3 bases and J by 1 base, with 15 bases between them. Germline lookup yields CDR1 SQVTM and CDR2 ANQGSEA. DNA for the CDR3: TGCAGCGTTGAGAAACGGGGGAATCAGAACACCGGGGAGCTGTTTTTT. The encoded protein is CSVEKRGNQNTGELFF.

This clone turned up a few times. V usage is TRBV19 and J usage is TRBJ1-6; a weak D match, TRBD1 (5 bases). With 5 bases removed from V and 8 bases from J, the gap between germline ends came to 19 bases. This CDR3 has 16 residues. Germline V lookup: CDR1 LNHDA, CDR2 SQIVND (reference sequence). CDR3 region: CASSWGLRRVDSPLHF. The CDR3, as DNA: TGTGCCAGTAGTTGGGGCCTCCGCAGGGTGGATTCACCCCTCCACTTT.

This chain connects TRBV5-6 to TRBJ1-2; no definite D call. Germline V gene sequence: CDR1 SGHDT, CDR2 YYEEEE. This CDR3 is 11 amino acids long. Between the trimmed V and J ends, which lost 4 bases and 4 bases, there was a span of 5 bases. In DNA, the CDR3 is TGTGCCAGCAGCCTAGGCTATGGCTACACCTTC. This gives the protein CASSLGYGYTF. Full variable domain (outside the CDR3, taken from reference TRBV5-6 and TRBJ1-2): DAGVTQSPTHLIKTRGQQVTLRCSPKSGHDTVSWYQQALGQGPQFIFQYYEEEERQRGNFPDRFSGHQFPNYSSELNVNALLLGDSALYLCASSLGYGYTFGSGTRLTVV.

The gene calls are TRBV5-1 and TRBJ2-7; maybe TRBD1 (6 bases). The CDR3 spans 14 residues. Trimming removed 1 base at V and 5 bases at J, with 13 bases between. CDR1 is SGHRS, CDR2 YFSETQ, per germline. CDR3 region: CASSLYRDFDEQYF. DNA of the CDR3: TGCGCCAGCAGCTTGTACAGGGATTTCGACGAGCAGTACTTC.

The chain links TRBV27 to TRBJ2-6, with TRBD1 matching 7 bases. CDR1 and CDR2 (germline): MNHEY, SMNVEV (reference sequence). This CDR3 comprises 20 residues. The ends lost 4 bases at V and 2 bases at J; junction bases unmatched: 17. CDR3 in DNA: TGTGCCAGCAGTTCAAAGGGGGACAGAGGGTTTGGCGCTGGGGCCAACGTCCTGACTTTC. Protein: CASSSKGDRGFGAGANVLTF.

CDR3 in amino acids: CASSLTGNEQYF. The CDR3 nucleotides read TGTGCCAGCAGTTTGACGGGGAACGAGCAGTACTTC. The chain is built from TRBV27 and TRBJ2-7, with a weak D call TRBD2 (5 bases). Trimming left V 3 bases short and J 5 bases short, with 8 bases between. This CDR3 spans 12 amino acids. Germline CDR1 reads MNHEY; CDR2 reads SMNVEV (reference sequence).